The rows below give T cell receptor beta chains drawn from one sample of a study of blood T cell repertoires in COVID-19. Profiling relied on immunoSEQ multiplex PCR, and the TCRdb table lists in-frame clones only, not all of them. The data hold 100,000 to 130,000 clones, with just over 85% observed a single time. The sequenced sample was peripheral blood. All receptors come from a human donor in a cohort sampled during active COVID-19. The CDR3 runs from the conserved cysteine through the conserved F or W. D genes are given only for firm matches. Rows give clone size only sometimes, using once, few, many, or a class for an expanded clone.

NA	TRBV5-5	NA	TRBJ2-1	TGTGCCAGCAGCTTTGGTCGGAGGTTAGAGCAGTTCTTC	CASSFGRRLEQFF
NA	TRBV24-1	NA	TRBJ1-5	TGTGCCACCAGTGACAGAGGGGGTGGTCAGCCCCAGCATTTT	CATSDRGGGQPQHF
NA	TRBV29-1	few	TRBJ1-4	TGCAGCGTTACGGGGGAGATCGATGAAAAACTGTTTTTT	CSVTGEIDEKLFF
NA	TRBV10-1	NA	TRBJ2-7	TGCGCCAGCAGTGTGGGGCTCTACGGGCAGTACTTC	CASSVGLYGQYF
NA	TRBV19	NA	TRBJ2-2	TGTGCCAGTAGACAGGGGAACACCGGGGAGCTGTTTTTT	CASRQGNTGELFF
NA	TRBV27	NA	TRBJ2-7	TGTGCCAGCAGTTTCCGCGAATCCTACGAGCAGTACTTC	CASSFRESYEQYF
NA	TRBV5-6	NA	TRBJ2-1	TGTGCCAGCAGCCAGAGGGGAGGAGGGAGTGAGCAGTTCTTC	CASSQRGGGSEQFF
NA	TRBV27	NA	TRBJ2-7	TGTGCCAGCAGTTTGGAGGGATCCTACGAGCAGTACTTC	CASSLEGSYEQYF
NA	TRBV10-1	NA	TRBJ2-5	TGCGCCAGCAGCCCCGACACCGGGGCCCAGTACTTC	CASSPDTGAQYF
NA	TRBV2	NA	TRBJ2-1	TGTGCCAGCAGTCCAATGCCCGGGCAGGGAACCTACAATGAGCAGTTCTTC	CASSPMPGQGTYNEQFF
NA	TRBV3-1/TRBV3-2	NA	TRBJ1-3	TGTGCCAGCAGCCGTCCGGGACATAGACTCGGAAACACCATATATTTT	CASSRPGHRLGNTIYF
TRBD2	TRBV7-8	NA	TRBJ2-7	TGTGCCAGCAGCTTAGGATCTAGCGGGGGGTACGAGCAGTACTTC	CASSLGSSGGYEQYF
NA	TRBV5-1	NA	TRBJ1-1	TGCGCCAGCAGCTTGGGGGCAGGGGTACGAACTGAAGCTTTCTTT	CASSLGAGVRTEAFF
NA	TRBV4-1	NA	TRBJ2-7	TGCGCCAGCAGCCAAGATGTAAGGGGTAGGGATGAGCAGTACTTC	CASSQDVRGRDEQYF
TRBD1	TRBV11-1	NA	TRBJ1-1	TGTGCCAGCAGCCGTTCGATGACAGGGAGGACTGAAGCTTTCTTT	CASSRSMTGRTEAFF
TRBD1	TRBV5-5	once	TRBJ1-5	TGTGCCAGCAGCTTTGGACAGGGGATTAGCAATCAGCCCCAGCATTTT	CASSFGQGISNQPQHF
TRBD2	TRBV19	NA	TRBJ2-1	TGTGCCAGTCGAGTAGCGGGATCAGATGAGCAGTTCTTC	CASRVAGSDEQFF
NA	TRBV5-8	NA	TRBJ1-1	TGTGCCAGCAGGACAGTCGAGGAAACTGAAGCTTTCTTT	CASRTVEETEAFF
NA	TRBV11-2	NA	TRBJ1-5	TGTGCCAGCGGGGACACTGATAGCAATCAGCCCCAGCATTTT	CASGDTDSNQPQHF
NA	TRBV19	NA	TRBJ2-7	TGTGCCAGTAGTATAGTTGGAGGGGACTTCTCCTACGAGCAGTACTTC	CASSIVGGDFSYEQYF
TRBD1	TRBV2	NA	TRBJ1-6	TGTGCCAGCAGTGAAGGGCAGGGGGCCTTTTCACCCCTCCACTTT	CASSEGQGAFSPLHF
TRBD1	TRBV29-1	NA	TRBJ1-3	TGCAGTGCTGGGGACAGGGCGAAAAACACCATATATTTT	CSAGDRAKNTIYF
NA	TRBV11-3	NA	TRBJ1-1	TGTGCCAGCAGCTTAGGTCTTTCCAACACTGAAGCTTTCTTT	CASSLGLSNTEAFF
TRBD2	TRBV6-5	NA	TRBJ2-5	TGTGCCAGCAGTTACGCGGGGGTTCAAGAGACCCAGTACTTC	CASSYAGVQETQYF
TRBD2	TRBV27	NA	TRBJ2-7	TGTGCCAGCCAGACTAGCGCCGATCCCTACGAGCAGTACTTC	CASQTSADPYEQYF
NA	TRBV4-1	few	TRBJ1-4	TGCGCCAGCAGCCAACTCGTGAATGAAAAACTGTTTTTT	CASSQLVNEKLFF
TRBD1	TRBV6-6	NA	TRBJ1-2	TGTGCCACAACCAATCTTTGGGACAGCCATGGCTACACCTTC	CATTNLWDSHGYTF
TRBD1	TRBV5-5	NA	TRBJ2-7	TGTGCCAGCAGCCCCTGGGACAGTGACTACGAGCAGTACTTC	CASSPWDSDYEQYF
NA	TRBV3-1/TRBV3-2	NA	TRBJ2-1	TGTGCCAGCAGCCAAGGATACTTCAATGAGCAGTTCTTC	CASSQGYFNEQFF
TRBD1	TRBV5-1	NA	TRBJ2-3	TGCGCCAGCAGCTTGGGGACAGGGCTTAGCACAGATACGCAGTATTTT	CASSLGTGLSTDTQYF
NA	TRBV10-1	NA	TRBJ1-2	TGCGCCAGCAGTGCCGGGGCTAACTATGGCTACACCTTC	CASSAGANYGYTF
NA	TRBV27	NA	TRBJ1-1	TGTGCCAGCTCCCCCCGACAGTTCATGAACACTGAAGCTTTCTTT	CASSPRQFMNTEAFF
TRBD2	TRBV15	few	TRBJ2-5	TGTGCCACGACTAGCGGGGGGGATAAGACCCAGTACTTC	CATTSGGDKTQYF
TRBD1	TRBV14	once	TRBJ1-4	TGTGCCAGCAGCCTCCGACAGGGGGGTGGTAGTGAAAAACTGTTTTTT	CASSLRQGGGSEKLFF
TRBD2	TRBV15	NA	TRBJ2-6	TGTGCCACCAGCAGAGATAAAGGGACTAGCTTTTCGGGTGGGGCCAACGTCCTGACTTTC	CATSRDKGTSFSGGANVLTF
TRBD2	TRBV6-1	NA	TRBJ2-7	TGTGCCAGCAGTGCCCTAGGACTAGCGGGGAGGTCTGACTCCTACGAGCAGTACTTC	CASSALGLAGRSDSYEQYF
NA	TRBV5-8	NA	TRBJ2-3	TGTGCCAGCAGCCTTCCGGGCACAGATACGCAGTATTTT	CASSLPGTDTQYF
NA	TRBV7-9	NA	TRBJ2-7	TGTGCCAGCAGCCCCCCCTTAGCGACCACCTACGAGCAGTACTTC	CASSPPLATTYEQYF
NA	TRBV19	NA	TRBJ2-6	TGTGCCAGTAGCCCTTCTGGGGCCAACGTCCTGACTTTC	CASSPSGANVLTF
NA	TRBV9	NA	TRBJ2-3	TGTGCCAGCAGCCCTCAGTTCGACACAGATACGCAGTATTTT	CASSPQFDTDTQYF
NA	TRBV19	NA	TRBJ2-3	TGTGCCAGTAGTCTCTCCAGCACAGATACGCAGTATTTT	CASSLSSTDTQYF
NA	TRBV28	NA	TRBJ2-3	TGTGCCAGCAGTTTACGGGGGACCACAGATACGCAGTATTTT	CASSLRGTTDTQYF
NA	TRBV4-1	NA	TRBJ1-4	TGCGCCAGCAGCCTCGACTTGACTGGTTATGAAAAACTGTTTTTT	CASSLDLTGYEKLFF
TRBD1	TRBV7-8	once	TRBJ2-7	TGTGCCAGCAGAACAGGGGTCGAGCAGTACTTC	CASRTGVEQYF
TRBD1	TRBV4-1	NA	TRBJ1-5	TGCGCCAGCAGCCAAGAAACAGGGGGAGGACAGCCCCAGCATTTT	CASSQETGGGQPQHF
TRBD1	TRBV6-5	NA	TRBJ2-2	TGTGCCAGCAGTTGGGACAGGGAGATCGTCGGGGAGCTGTTTTTT	CASSWDREIVGELFF
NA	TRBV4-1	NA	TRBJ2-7	TGCGCCAGCAGCCAAGACAGGGATCTCTACGAGCAGTACTTC	CASSQDRDLYEQYF
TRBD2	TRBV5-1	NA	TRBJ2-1	TGCGCCAGCACCCCTGTAGCGGGAGTAAACAATGAGCAGTTCTTC	CASTPVAGVNNEQFF
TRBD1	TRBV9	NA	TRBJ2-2	TGTGCCAGCAGCTTATTGGGACAGGGAGGCACCGGGGAGCTGTTTTTT	CASSLLGQGGTGELFF
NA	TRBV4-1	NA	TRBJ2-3	TGCGCCAGCAATAGCGGAAACACAGATACGCAGTATTTT	CASNSGNTDTQYF
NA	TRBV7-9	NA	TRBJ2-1	TGTGCCAGCAGCTTCAACGGTGAGCAGTTCTTC	CASSFNGEQFF
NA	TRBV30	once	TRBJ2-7	TGTGCCTGGAGTGTACGTTTTGGGGGGGGGCTGTTGGACGAGCAGTACTTC	CAWSVRFGGGLLDEQYF
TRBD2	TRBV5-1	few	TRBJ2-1	TGCGCCAGCAGCCCGGGGACTAGCGGGGGGCAGGGTGAGCAGTTCTTC	CASSPGTSGGQGEQFF
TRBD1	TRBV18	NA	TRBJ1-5	TGTGCCAGCTCACCAGGAGCAGGGGGCTATGGCAATCAGCCCCAGCATTTT	CASSPGAGGYGNQPQHF